This paragraph covers one T cell receptor beta chain sequence. Antigen unknown. The repertoire was sequenced with immunoSEQ multiplex PCR; TCRdb's copy has only in-frame clones and lacks some. Seen here are about 75,000 clones, roughly 90% observed once, and the top ten hold more than 0.3%. These data are taken from a study of OX40 agonist ivuxolimab in advanced cancers. Study outcomes and limitations: Fewer expanded clones were found on average in CD4+ than in CD8+ T cells.

The V segment lost 4 bases and the J segment 8 bases; nucleotides outside the gene matches: 9. CDR3 length: 15 residues. The germline gives CDR1 SGHTA, CDR2 FQGNSA. At cycle 4 day 1, cycle 7 day 1, and baseline, blood was sampled. The TCR was taken from an adult with an advanced solid tumor such as melanoma, head and neck, liver or kidney cancer. Source: CD4+ or CD8+ T cells sorted from blood, taken in a trial of the OX40 agonist ivuxolimab. The gene calls are TRBV7-2 and TRBJ2-1; the match to TRBD2 covers 9 bases. Here the CDR3 reads CASSSLSGSGYEQFF. For the CDR3, the DNA is TGTGCCAGCAGCTCACTTAGCGGGAGTGGCTATGAGCAGTTCTTC.